A single sample gave rise to the 15 T cell receptor beta chains below, sequenced in a study of HIV-infected patients and healthy controls. About 480 ng RNA was reverse transcribed with alpha and beta constant-region primers. Alpha and beta chain libraries were made separately by chain-specific third strand synthesis with multiplexing indices. MiXCR, run by TCRdb on the 5' RACE reads, gives a single entry per CDR3 protein. Counted here are 10,000 to 15,000 distinct CDR3 sequences, 9.5% to 13% occurring once; the ten biggest clones make up around 6%. The repertoire came from unfractionated whole blood and reflected all unsorted peripheral T cells. The material sequenced was blood. The receptors originated from an adult in good health.

By share of the sample, this clonotype is medium-sized. The chain employs TRBV7-9 and TRBJ1-4, with D unresolved. The CDR3 is made up of 13 amino acids. V was pared by 2 bases and J by 8 bases, with 9 bases between. The germline CDR1 and CDR2 sequences are SEHNR and FQNEAQ (reference sequence). The CDR3 spells CASSLRPPEKLFF. The DNA of the CDR3 is TGTGCCAGCAGCTTACGACCACCCGAAAAACTGTTTTTT. Drawing the rest from reference TRBV7-9 and TRBJ1-4, the complete variable domain is DTGVSQNPRHKITKRGQNVTFRCDPISEHNRLYWYRQTLGQGPEFLTYFQNEAQLEKSRLLSDRFSAERPKGSFSTLEIQRTEQGDSAMYLCASSLRPPEKLFFGSGTQLSVL.

This clonotype is labeled as medium-sized (0.01 to 0.1%). The chain is built from TRBV4-1 and TRBJ1-1; 7 positions agree with TRBD1. Unmatched junction bases numbered 16, after V lost 2 bases and J lost 1 base. The V gene's germline CDR1 is MGHRA and CDR2 YSYEKL. The length of the CDR3 is 19 residues. The DNA of the CDR3 is TGCGCCAGCAGCCAATTCCGAGGGGGCTTGAGGTGGGGGAACACTGAAGCTTTCTTT. The encoded protein is CASSQFRGGLRWGNTEAFF.

This clonotype is deemed medium-sized. The chain combines TRBV20-1 with TRBJ2-1; D gene ambiguous. Germline V gene sequence: CDR1 DFQATT, CDR2 SNEGSKA (reference sequence). This CDR3 contains 15 residues. Trimming stripped 5 bases from V and 5 bases from J, with 19 bases between. The CDR3 DNA follows: TGCAGTGCTCCCCCCGGTTCAGCATGGGACAATGAGCAGTTCTTC. Translation gives CSAPPGSAWDNEQFF.

This clonotype was observed at least ten times. This chain uses TRBV6-5 with TRBJ2-5; 7 bases align to TRBD1. The CDR3 has 13 amino acids. V lost 6 bases to trimming and J lost 1 base; unmatched junction nucleotides: 2. In germline, CDR1 is MNHEY, CDR2 SVGAGI. The DNA for the CDR3 is TGTGCCAGCAGGACAGGGAGCCAAGAGACCCAGTACTTC. Protein sequence: CASRTGSQETQYF.

The sample holds many counts of this clonotype. The chain employs TRBV5-1 and TRBJ2-7, with 10 bases lining up with TRBD2. Germline V lookup: CDR1 SGHRS, CDR2 YFSETQ. This CDR3 is 18 amino acids long. V lost 0 bases to trimming and J lost 5 bases; unmatched junction nucleotides: 14. This chain's CDR3 is CASSLAGRSSGRGDEQYF. In DNA, the CDR3 is TGCGCCAGCAGCTTGGCTGGTAGGTCTAGCGGGAGAGGCGACGAGCAGTACTTC. Full variable domain (remainder filled in from reference TRBV5-1 and TRBJ2-7): KAGVTQTPRYLIKTRGQQVTLSCSPISGHRSVSWYQQTPGQGLQFLFEYFSETQRNKGNFPGRFSGRQFSNSRSEMNVSTLELGDSALYLCASSLAGRSSGRGDEQYFGPGTRLTVT.

The table lists this clonotype with many counts. The chain uses TRBV28 and TRBJ2-3, with D uncertain. The germline V and J ends were trimmed by 7 bases and 6 bases, with 14 bases remaining between them. Looked up from germline, CDR1 is MDHEN and CDR2 is SYDVKM. CDR3 size: 13 residues. The CDR3 region is CASTSLQHDTQYF. Here the CDR3 DNA reads TGTGCCAGCACCTCACTTCAGCATGATACGCAGTATTTT.

The J gene is TRBJ1-5, the V gene TRBV19; D remains unclear. CDR3 size: 16 residues. CDR1 and CDR2 (germline): LNHDA, SQIVND (reference sequence). Trimming pared 7 bases from V and 6 bases from J, leaving 22 bases between. CDR3 sequence (DNA): TGTGCCAGTACCCCTTCGAGACGGGGTCGTGTTCAGCCCCAGCATTTT. This codes for CASTPSRRGRVQPQHF.

Judged by abundance, this clonotype is medium-sized. The chain combines TRBV12-3 or TRBV12-4 with TRBJ1-1, with D unresolved. Trimming shortened V by 6 bases and J by 3 bases, and 14 bases separated the two germline ends. The CDR3 length is 14 residues. The CDR3 sequence: CASSLTSPDTEAFF. The CDR3, as DNA: TGTGCCAGCAGCCTGACAAGCCCCGACACTGAAGCTTTCTTT.

For this clonotype: At one boundary the junction diverges from the germline segment, which might be a read error. The chain uses TRBV6-2 or TRBV6-3 and TRBJ2-3; 9 bases match TRBD2. The CDR3 has 14 residues. Germline assignment: CDR1 MNHEY and CDR2 SVGEGT. For the CDR3, the DNA is TGTGCCAGCACCTCGGGACTAGCAGTCTCTACGCAGAATTTT. Its protein product is CASTSGLAVSTQNF.

The gene calls are TRBV24-1 and TRBJ2-1; D is uncertain. CDR1 KGHDR and CDR2 SFDVKD come from the germline V gene. Trimming cost V 9 bases and J 2 bases, with 7 bases left between them. CDR3 length: 12 amino acids. In DNA, the CDR3 is TGTGCCACCGGGGTCACCTACAATGAGCAGTTCTTC. Amino acids: CATGVTYNEQFF.

This clonotype appeared a few times. The chain carries TRBV7-8 and TRBJ2-7, with 16 bases identical to TRBD2. CDR1 and CDR2 from the germline V gene are SGHVS and FQNEAQ. This CDR3 region has 19 residues. V dropped 6 bases and J dropped 2; count of bases not matched to a gene: 13. The DNA for the CDR3 is TGTGCCAGCAGGGGGGCGGGACTAGCGGGAGGGCTAACCACCTACGAGCAGTACTTC. It is translated as CASRGAGLAGGLTTYEQYF.

This clonotype is classed as medium-sized (0.01 to 0.1%). The rearrangement links TRBV29-1 to TRBJ1-1; maybe TRBD1 (5 bases). The V end lost 3 bases, the J end lost 5 bases, and 16 bases lay between the germline ends. Looked up from germline, CDR1 is SQVTM and CDR2 is ANQGSEA. The CDR3 is 14 residues long. CDR3 nucleotides: TGCAGCGTTGATAAGGGGCTCGCCCGGACTGAAGCTTTCTTT. Amino acids: CSVDKGLARTEAFF.

Within the sample, this clonotype is medium-sized. This sequence joins TRBV6-1 and TRBJ2-5; no reliable D call. The V gene lost 4 bases and the J gene lost 1 base, with 10 bases spanning the gap. There are 14 residues in the CDR3. Germline V gene data show CDR1 as MNHNS and CDR2 as SASEGT. CDR3 amino acids: CASSASASQETQYF. The CDR3 nucleotides read TGTGCCAGCAGTGCGTCGGCCTCCCAAGAGACCCAGTACTTC.

In its sample, this clonotype was seen a few times. V is TRBV11-2 and J is TRBJ2-2; TRBD2 matches 11 bases. Germline loops: CDR1 SGHAT, CDR2 FQNNGV. After removal of 1 base from V and 7 bases from J, the junction contained 8 bases not matched to a gene. The CDR3 covers 17 residues. CDR3 residues: CASSLVGTSGRLGELFF. CDR3 coding DNA: TGTGCCAGCAGCTTAGTCGGGACTAGCGGACGCCTCGGGGAGCTGTTTTTT.

This clonotype was seen a handful of times. V is TRBV6-5 and J is TRBJ1-1; no definite D call. The CDR3 length is 14 residues. The V gene lost 5 bases and the J gene lost 0 bases, with 10 bases spanning the gap. Germline V CDR1 and CDR2: MNHEY, SVGAGI. CDR3 sequence (DNA): TGTGCCAGCAGTACCCGGGGTCTGAACACTGAAGCTTTCTTT. Protein: CASSTRGLNTEAFF.